This TCR beta chain was documented in a study of tumor-infiltrating lymphocytes in oesophageal squamous cell carcinoma. V was trimmed by 5 bases and J by 6 bases, leaving 14 bases between them. This CDR3 has 14 residues. The V gene's germline CDR1 is SEHNR and CDR2 FQNEAQ (reference sequence). MiXCR was run by TCRdb on the PCR reads, yielding one entry per CDR3 protein. The sample contains about 12,000 distinct CDR3 sequences, approximately 52% of which appear only once. This receptor was obtained from a female donor with esophageal squamous cell carcinoma. The sample comprised esophageal tumor tissue. V gene TRBV7-9 combines with J gene TRBJ1-5; D call uncertain. As DNA, the CDR3 is TGTGCCAGCAGCCCATCGTTTAATGGTCAGCCCCAGCATTTT. The encoded protein is CASSPSFNGQPQHF.